The 22 T cell receptor beta chains listed next were all sequenced from one sample in a study of CD4 and CD8 cells across lung adenocarcinoma regions. TCRdb analysed the PCR reads with MiXCR anew, one entry per CDR3 protein. The sample lists 15,000 to 20,000 distinct CDR3 sequences; about 53% were seen once. The sequencing sample was made of CD8+ T cells from the margin of a lung tumor. Every receptor here comes from a male donor with lung adenocarcinoma. The CD4 and CD8 labels of this study may be unreliable.

Note on this clonotype: At one boundary the junction diverges from the germline segment, which might be a read error. This chain joins TRBV6-1 and TRBJ2-3; D may be TRBD1 (6 bases). This CDR3 spans 14 amino acids. Germline CDR1 MNHNS, CDR2 SASEGT. The CDR3 loop is CASSTGIGTNIQYF. CDR3 nucleotides: TGTGCCAGCTCCACAGGGATAGGCACAAATATTCAGTACTTT.

This chain uses TRBV9 with TRBJ2-7, with 7 bases aligning to TRBD2. Losses at the gene ends were 0 bases for V and 1 base for J; bases not matched to a gene: 4. The CDR3 is 15 residues long. Per the germline V gene, CDR1 is SGDLS and CDR2 is YYNGEE. This chain's CDR3 is CASSVGGGISYEQYF. The CDR3 nucleotides are TGTGCCAGCAGCGTAGGGGGGGGGATTTCCTACGAGCAGTACTTC.

The rearrangement uses TRBV6-1 and TRBJ2-1; weak D call: TRBD2 (7 bases). Germline V gene lookup returns CDR1 MNHNS and CDR2 SASEGT. This CDR3 has 15 residues. Deletions cut 7 bases from V and 2 bases from J, with 15 bases between. The CDR3 coding sequence is TGTGCCAGCACCCTGGGCGGGGGCGCCTACAATGAGCAGTTCTTC. As protein: CASTLGGGAYNEQFF.

This clonotype has at least ten counts. The gene calls are TRBV7-2 and TRBJ2-5; D is uncertain. There are 11 residues in the CDR3. Germline V gene data show CDR1 as SGHTA and CDR2 as FQGNSA. The V gene lost 7 bases and the J gene lost 4 bases, with 7 bases spanning the gap. The DNA for the CDR3 is TGTGCCAGCACTACCTTAGAGACCCAGTACTTC. Translated, it gives CASTTLETQYF.

The chain combines TRBV6-1 with TRBJ2-3; TRBD1 matches at 7 bases. With the DNA end fitting TRBJ2-5 better, the J assignment may be wrong. Germline-derived CDR1 and CDR2 are MNHNS and SASEGT. The CDR3 has 13 residues. The CDR3 sequence: CASGGTDRQTQYF. For the CDR3, the DNA is TGTGCCAGCGGGGGAACGGACAGGCAGACCCAGTACTTC.

As DNA, the CDR3 is TGTGCCAGCAGTTACTCACTAGCGGGAGATCAAGCCCCCGAGCAGTACTTC. It codes for CASSYSLAGDQAPEQYF. The chain carries TRBV6-5 and TRBJ2-7, with 11 bases fitting TRBD2. With 0 bases clipped from V and 6 bases from J, the junction kept 10 bases outside the gene matches. Germline V gene lookup returns CDR1 MNHEY and CDR2 SVGAGI. The length of the CDR3 is 17 residues.

The V and J genes are TRBV10-1 and TRBJ2-7; 8 nucleotides agree with TRBD2. The length of the CDR3 is 15 residues. The J segment lost 5 bases and the V segment lost 7 bases, leaving 13 bases of the junction unmatched. CDR1 and CDR2 from the germline V gene are WNHNN and SYGVQD (reference sequence). The DNA for the CDR3 is TGCGCCAGCATTCTGAGGCCAGCGGGAGACGACGAGCAGTACTTC. This encodes CASILRPAGDDEQYF.

This clonotype was seen at least ten times. The rearrangement uses TRBV14 and TRBJ2-1; D might be TRBD1 (6 bases). V gave up 1 base and J gave up 7 bases, with 8 bases separating them. CDR1 and CDR2 (germline): SGHDN, FVKESK. CDR3 length: 13 amino acids. The CDR3 nucleotides are TGTGCCAGCAGCCAAGGGGGGCCTAATGAGCAGTTCTTC. It encodes CASSQGGPNEQFF.

This clonotype was counted between two and nine times. The CDR3 spells CASSLGRTGSSKNIQYF. In nucleotides, the CDR3 is TGTGCCAGCAGCTTGGGGAGGACAGGGTCATCCAAAAACATTCAGTACTTC. The V gene is TRBV7-6, the J gene TRBJ2-1; 8 positions match TRBD1. TRBJ2-4 matches the DNA end more closely, so the J call is doubtful. Looked up from germline, CDR1 is SGHVS and CDR2 is FNYEAQ. This CDR3 has 17 residues.

The gene calls are TRBV6-1 and TRBJ2-3; 10 bases map to TRBD2. CDR1 and CDR2 (germline): MNHNS, SASEGT. V shed 5 bases, J shed 4 bases, and the junction held 6 bases outside the gene matches. CDR3 length: 15 amino acids. The CDR3 bases are TGTGCCAGCAGTAGACTAGCGGGTTCTTCAGATACGCAGTATTTT. Protein: CASSRLAGSSDTQYF.

CDR3 region: CASSASSSYNSPLHF. Here the CDR3 DNA reads TGTGCCAGCAGTGCCAGCAGCTCCTATAATTCACCCCTCCACTTT. The rearrangement joins TRBV6-1 to TRBJ1-6; D is unresolved. Germline V CDR1 and CDR2: MNHNS, SASEGT. This CDR3 is 15 amino acids long. The ends were cut back, 4 bases at V and 0 bases at J, with 7 bases in the middle.

This clonotype was seen only once. The CDR3 DNA reads as TGTGCCAGCATGGAAATCTGGGCTGGCAGGACAAATGCGCAGTACTTC. Translation gives CASMEIWAGRTNAQYF. The chain joins TRBV6-1 to TRBJ2-1; tentatively, D is TRBD1 (5 bases). The J call may be faulty, since TRBJ2-7 better matches the DNA end. Germline lookup yields CDR1 MNHNS and CDR2 SASEGT. The CDR3 has 16 residues.

This clonotype was picked up one time. The junction differs from germline at one of its ends, possibly a read error. This chain connects TRBV6-1 to TRBJ2-3; TRBD1 matches 9 bases. CDR1 is MNHNS and CDR2 is SASEGT in the germline V gene. This CDR3 contains 17 residues. The CDR3 reads CASSATSTGGRKDTQYF. Written as DNA, the CDR3 is TGTGCCAGCAGTGCTACCTCCACAGGGGGCAGGAAAGATACGCAGTATTTC.

The rearrangement uses TRBV4-1 and TRBJ2-1; 11 positions match TRBD2. The germline V gene encodes CDR1 MGHRA and CDR2 YSYEKL. There are 17 residues in the CDR3. Losses at the gene ends were 0 bases for V and 4 bases for J; bases not matched to a gene: 5. DNA for the CDR3: TGCGCCAGCAGCCAAGATGGGCTAGCGGGGGGATACAATGAGCAGTTCTTC. Translating it yields CASSQDGLAGGYNEQFF.

As to this clonotype: The junction departs from the called germline gene at one end, perhaps through a read error. V and J are TRBV10-3 and TRBJ2-3, with a possible D match to TRBD2 (5 bases). The CDR3 is 14 residues long. CDR1 ENHRY and CDR2 SYGVKD come from the germline V gene. In DNA, the CDR3 is TGTGCGGGGAGCGGAGCGCGAGGGCCAGATACCCAGTATTTT. It encodes CAGSGARGPDTQYF.

In its sample, this clonotype was seen a few times. One end of the junction varies from germline; a read error may be responsible. CDR3 coding DNA: TGTGCCAGCAGAGGACAATGGAATCAGCCCCTCCATTTT. This encodes CASRGQWNQPLHF. This chain uses TRBV27 with TRBJ1-6; tentative D call: TRBD1 (5 bases). The CDR3 runs to 13 residues. Germline lookup yields CDR1 MNHEY and CDR2 SMNVEV (reference sequence).

This clonotype was found once. V and J are TRBV6-5 and TRBJ2-6; 7 positions agree with TRBD1. CDR3 length equals 17 residues. The germline CDR1 and CDR2 sequences are MNHEY and SVGAGI. Trimming removed 2 bases from V and 4 bases from J; junction bases left unmatched: 8. In nucleotides, the CDR3 is TGTGCCAGCAGTTACGACAGGGCCTCTCAAGGGGCCAACGTCCTGACTTTC. Protein sequence: CASSYDRASQGANVLTF.

The V and J genes are TRBV14 and TRBJ2-2; no reliable D call. The V end lost 0 bases, the J end lost 2 bases, and 7 bases lay between the germline ends. CDR3 length: 15 amino acids. CDR1 is SGHDN and CDR2 is FVKESK in the germline V gene. The chain's CDR3 is CASSQDHLNTGELFF. In DNA, the CDR3 is TGTGCCAGCAGCCAAGACCACCTTAACACCGGGGAGCTGTTTTTT.

The gene calls are TRBV6-1 and TRBJ2-7, with D uncertain. Trimming cost V 3 bases and J 9 bases, with 9 bases left between them. The CDR3 consists of 11 residues. Germline V gives CDR1 MNHNS, CDR2 SASEGT. The CDR3 loop is CASSEAARQYF. Here the CDR3 DNA reads TGTGCCAGCAGTGAGGCGGCCAGGCAGTACTTC.

The chain carries TRBV7-2 and TRBJ2-1, with D perhaps matching TRBD2 (6 bases). CDR1 is SGHTA, CDR2 FQGNSA, per germline. This CDR3 has 15 residues. Trimming removed 5 bases at V and 10 bases at J, with 21 bases between. In DNA, the CDR3 is TGTGCCAGCAGCCCCCGCGGGAAGGGCGCCGACGAGCAGTTCTTC. It is translated as CASSPRGKGADEQFF. Complete variable domain (other parts from reference TRBV7-2 and TRBJ2-1): GAGVSQSPSNKVTEKGKDVELRCDPISGHTALYWYRQSLGQGLEFLIYFQGNSAPDKSGLPSDRFSAERTGGSVSTLTIQRTQQEDSAVYLCASSPRGKGADEQFFGPGTRLTVL.

This clonotype was recorded many times. The chain's CDR3 is CASSLGLARGEQFF. The CDR3 nucleotides are TGTGCCAGCAGTCTGGGACTAGCGAGGGGTGAGCAGTTCTTC. V and J are TRBV6-1 and TRBJ2-1; 10 nucleotides line up with TRBD2. The trim removed 5 bases at V and 9 bases at J, leaving 7 bases unmatched. Looked up from germline, CDR1 is MNHNS and CDR2 is SASEGT. This CDR3 comprises 14 residues.

This clonotype was counted at least ten times. The chain joins TRBV6-1 to TRBJ2-1, with 8 bases that match TRBD1. Matching the DNA end better, TRBJ2-7 makes the J call doubtful. Germline CDR1 reads MNHNS; CDR2 reads SASEGT. The CDR3 length is 13 residues. The CDR3 protein is CASRSDRVHEQYF. CDR3 DNA: TGTGCCAGCAGGTCGGACAGGGTACACGAGCAGTACTTC.